The source of this T cell receptor beta chain is a study of CD8 T cells in Susac syndrome. V dropped 5 bases and J dropped 0 bases, with 10 bases sitting between them. CDR1 is SQVTM and CDR2 is ANQGSEA in the germline V gene. The CDR3 is 13 residues long. Healthy donors formed controls matched for age and sex. Roughly 0.45 to 1 ug RNA was reverse transcribed with random hexamers. The CDR3 of TCR beta was amplified by immunoSEQ multiplex PCR across 54 Vbeta and 13 Jbeta. In TCRdb, the immunoSEQ multiplex PCR reads were re-called with MiXCR into one record per CDR3 protein. Of some 190,000 distinct CDR3 sequences listed, approximately 95% are singletons.

V and J are TRBV29-1 and TRBJ1-1; D ambiguous. The specimen sequenced was CD4+ T cells from PBMCs. The TCR sequence derives from a human donor in good health. CDR3 nucleotides: TGCAGCGTTAGTACGGAAATGAACACTGAAGCTTTCTTT. Protein product: CSVSTEMNTEAFF. The full variable domain, completed using reference TRBV29-1 and TRBJ1-1, is SAVISQKPSRDICQRGTSLTIQCQVDSQVTMMFWYRQQPGQSLTLIATANQGSEATYESGFVIDKFPISRPNLTFSTLTVSNMSPEDSSIYLCSVSTEMNTEAFFGQGTRLTVV.